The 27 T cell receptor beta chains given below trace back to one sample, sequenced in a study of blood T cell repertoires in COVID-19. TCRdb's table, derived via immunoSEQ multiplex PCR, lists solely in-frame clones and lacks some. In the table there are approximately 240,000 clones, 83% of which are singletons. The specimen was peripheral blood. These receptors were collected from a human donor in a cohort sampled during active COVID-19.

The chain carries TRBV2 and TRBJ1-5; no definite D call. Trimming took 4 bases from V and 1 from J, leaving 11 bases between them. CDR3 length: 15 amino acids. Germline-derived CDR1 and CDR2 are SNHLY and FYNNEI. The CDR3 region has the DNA TGTGCCAGCAGTGGCCGGCAGACAAGCAATCAGCCCCAGCATTTT. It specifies CASSGRQTSNQPQHF.

Here the CDR3 DNA reads TGTGCCTGGAGATTTGGGGGGAGCTCCTACAATGAGCAGTTCTTC. The encoded protein is CAWRFGGSSYNEQFF. The rearrangement links TRBV30 to TRBJ2-1, with a weak D call TRBD2 (6 bases). This CDR3 spans 15 amino acids. Trimming stripped 3 bases from V and 0 bases from J, with 12 bases between. Per germline, CDR1 GTSNPN and CDR2 SVGIG (reference sequence).

The CDR3 loop is CASSSTSGNFQETQYF. DNA for the CDR3: TGTGCCAGCAGTTCGACTAGCGGGAATTTTCAAGAGACCCAGTACTTC. The chain links TRBV28 to TRBJ2-5, with 11 bases fitting TRBD2. This CDR3 spans 16 amino acids. Unmatched junction bases numbered 6, after V lost 4 bases and J lost 2 bases. CDR1 MDHEN and CDR2 SYDVKM come from the germline V gene. Full variable domain (remainder filled in from reference TRBV28 and TRBJ2-5): DVKVTQSSRYLVKRTGEKVFLECVQDMDHENMFWYRQDPGLGLRLIYFSYDVKMKEKGDIPEGYSVSREKKERFSLILESASTNQTSMYLCASSSTSGNFQETQYFGPGTRLLVL.

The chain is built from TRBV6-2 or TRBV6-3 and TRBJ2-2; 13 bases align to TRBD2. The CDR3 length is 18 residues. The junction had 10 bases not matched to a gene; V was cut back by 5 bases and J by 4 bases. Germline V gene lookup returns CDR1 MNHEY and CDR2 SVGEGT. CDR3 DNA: TGTGCCAGCAGTCGGACTAGCGGGGGCCGAGGGGCCACCGGGGAGCTGTTTTTT. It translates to CASSRTSGGRGATGELFF.

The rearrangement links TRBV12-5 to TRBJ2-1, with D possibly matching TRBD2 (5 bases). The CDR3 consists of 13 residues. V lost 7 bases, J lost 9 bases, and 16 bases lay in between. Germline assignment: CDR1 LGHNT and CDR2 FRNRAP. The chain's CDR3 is CASAPLGWAEQFF. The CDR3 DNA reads TGTGCTAGTGCCCCACTAGGGTGGGCTGAGCAGTTCTTC.

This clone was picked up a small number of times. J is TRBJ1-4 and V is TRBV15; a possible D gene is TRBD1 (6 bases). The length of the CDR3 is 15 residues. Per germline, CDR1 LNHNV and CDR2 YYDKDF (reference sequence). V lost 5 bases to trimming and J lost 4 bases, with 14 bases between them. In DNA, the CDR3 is TGTGCCACCAGCCCGCGGACAGTTCTTAATGAAAAACTGTTTTTT. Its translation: CATSPRTVLNEKLFF. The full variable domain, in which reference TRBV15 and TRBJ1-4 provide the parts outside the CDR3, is DAMVIQNPRYQVTQFGKPVTLSCSQTLNHNVMYWYQQKSSQAPKLLFHYYDKDFNNEADTPDNFQSRRPNTSFCFLDIRSPGLGDTAMYLCATSPRTVLNEKLFFGSGTQLSVL.

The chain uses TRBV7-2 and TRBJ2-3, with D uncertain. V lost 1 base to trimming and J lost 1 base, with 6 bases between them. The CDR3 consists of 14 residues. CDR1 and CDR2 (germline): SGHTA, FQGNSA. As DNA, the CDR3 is TGTGCCAGCAGCTTAGGGCATGGCACAGATACGCAGTATTTT. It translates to CASSLGHGTDTQYF. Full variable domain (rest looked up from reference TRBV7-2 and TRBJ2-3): GAGVSQSPSNKVTEKGKDVELRCDPISGHTALYWYRQSLGQGLEFLIYFQGNSAPDKSGLPSDRFSAERTGGSVSTLTIQRTQQEDSAVYLCASSLGHGTDTQYFGPGTRLTVL.

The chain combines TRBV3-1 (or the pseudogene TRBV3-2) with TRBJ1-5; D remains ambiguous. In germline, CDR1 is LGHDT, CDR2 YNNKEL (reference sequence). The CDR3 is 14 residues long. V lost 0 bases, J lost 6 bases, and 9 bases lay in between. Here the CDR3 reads CASSQEAGFQPQHF. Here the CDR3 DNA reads TGTGCCAGCAGCCAAGAAGCTGGTTTTCAGCCCCAGCATTTT.

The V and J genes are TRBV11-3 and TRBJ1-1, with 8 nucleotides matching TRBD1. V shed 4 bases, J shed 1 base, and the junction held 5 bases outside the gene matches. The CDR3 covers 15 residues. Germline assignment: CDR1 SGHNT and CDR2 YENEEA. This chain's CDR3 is CASSSGQGGNTEAFF. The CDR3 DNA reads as TGTGCCAGCAGCTCTGGACAGGGCGGGAACACTGAAGCTTTCTTT.

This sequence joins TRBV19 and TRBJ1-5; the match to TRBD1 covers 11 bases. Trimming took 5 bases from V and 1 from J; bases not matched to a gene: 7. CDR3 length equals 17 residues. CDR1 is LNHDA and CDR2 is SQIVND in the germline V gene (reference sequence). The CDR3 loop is CASSPGTGGPSNQPQHF. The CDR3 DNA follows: TGTGCCAGTAGTCCCGGGACAGGGGGGCCGAGCAATCAGCCCCAGCATTTT. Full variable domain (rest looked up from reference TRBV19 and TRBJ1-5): DGGITQSPKYLFRKEGQNVTLSCEQNLNHDAMYWYRQDPGQGLRLIYYSQIVNDFQKGDIAEGYSVSREKKESFPLTVTSAQKNPTAFYLCASSPGTGGPSNQPQHFGDGTRLSIL.

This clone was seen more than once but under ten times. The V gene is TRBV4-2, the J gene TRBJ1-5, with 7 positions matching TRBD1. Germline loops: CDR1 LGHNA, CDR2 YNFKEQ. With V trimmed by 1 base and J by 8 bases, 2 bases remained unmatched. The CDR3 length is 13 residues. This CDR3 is CASSQGQGEPQHF. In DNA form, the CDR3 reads TGTGCCAGCAGCCAAGGGCAGGGGGAGCCCCAGCATTTT.

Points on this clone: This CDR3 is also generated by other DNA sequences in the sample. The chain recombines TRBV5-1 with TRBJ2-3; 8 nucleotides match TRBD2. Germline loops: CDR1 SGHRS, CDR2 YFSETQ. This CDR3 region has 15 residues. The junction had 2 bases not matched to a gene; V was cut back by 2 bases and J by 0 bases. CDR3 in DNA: TGCGCCAGCAGCTTTAGCGGGGCTAGCACAGATACGCAGTATTTT. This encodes CASSFSGASTDTQYF. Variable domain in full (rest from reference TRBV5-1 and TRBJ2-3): KAGVTQTPRYLIKTRGQQVTLSCSPISGHRSVSWYQQTPGQGLQFLFEYFSETQRNKGNFPGRFSGRQFSNSRSEMNVSTLELGDSALYLCASSFSGASTDTQYFGPGTRLTVL.

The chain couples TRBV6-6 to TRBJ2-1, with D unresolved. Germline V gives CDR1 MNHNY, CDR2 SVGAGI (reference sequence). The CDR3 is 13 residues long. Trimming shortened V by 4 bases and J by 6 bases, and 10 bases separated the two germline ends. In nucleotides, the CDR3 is TGTGCCAGCAGTTCCTACCTTACCAATGAGCAGTTCTTC. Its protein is CASSSYLTNEQFF.

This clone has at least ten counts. CDR3 loop: CASSYSIGLNQPQHF. The DNA for the CDR3 is TGTGCCAGCAGTTACTCGATTGGGCTCAATCAGCCCCAGCATTTT. This chain joins TRBV6-2 or TRBV6-3 and TRBJ1-5; no reliable D call. Germline V gene lookup returns CDR1 MNHEY and CDR2 SVGEGT. The CDR3 length is 15 residues. The germline V and J ends were trimmed by 0 bases and 3 bases, with 9 bases remaining between them.

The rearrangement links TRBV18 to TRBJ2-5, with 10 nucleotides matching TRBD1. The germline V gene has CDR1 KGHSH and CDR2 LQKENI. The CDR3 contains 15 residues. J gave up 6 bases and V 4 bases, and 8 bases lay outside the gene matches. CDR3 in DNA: TGTGCCAGCTCACGGGGGACAGGGGACGCAAAGACCCAGTACTTC. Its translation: CASSRGTGDAKTQYF.

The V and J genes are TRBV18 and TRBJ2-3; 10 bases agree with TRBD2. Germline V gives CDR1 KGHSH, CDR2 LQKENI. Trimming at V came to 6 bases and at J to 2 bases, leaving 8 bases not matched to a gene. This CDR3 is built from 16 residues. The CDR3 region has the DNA TGTGCCAGCTCCCATGGACTAGCGGACGTCACAGATACGCAGTATTTT. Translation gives CASSHGLADVTDTQYF.

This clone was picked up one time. In DNA form, the CDR3 reads TGTGCCAGCACCTGGGGACAGGGGGACGAGCAGTACTTC. This encodes CASTWGQGDEQYF. V is TRBV2 and J is TRBJ2-7; 11 bases line up with TRBD1. Trimming cost V 7 bases and J 5 bases; bases outside gene matches: 4. The CDR3 has 13 residues. Germline V lookup: CDR1 SNHLY, CDR2 FYNNEI.

The chain's CDR3 is CASSLEPSGSGEQYF. Here the CDR3 DNA reads TGCGCCAGCAGCTTGGAGCCTAGCGGGAGTGGCGAGCAGTACTTC. V and J are TRBV5-1 and TRBJ2-7, with 10 bases matching TRBD2. J lost 6 bases, V lost 0 bases, and 6 bases had no gene match. The CDR3 has 15 amino acids. The germline V gene has CDR1 SGHRS and CDR2 YFSETQ.

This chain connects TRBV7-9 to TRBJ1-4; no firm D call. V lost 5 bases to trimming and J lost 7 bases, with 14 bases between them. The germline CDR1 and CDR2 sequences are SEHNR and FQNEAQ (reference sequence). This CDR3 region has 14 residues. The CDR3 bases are TGTGCCAGCAGCCTCCATGAGGGAGGTGAAAAACTGTTTTTT. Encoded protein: CASSLHEGGEKLFF. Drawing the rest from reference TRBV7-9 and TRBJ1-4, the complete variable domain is DTGVSQNPRHKITKRGQNVTFRCDPISEHNRLYWYRQTLGQGPEFLTYFQNEAQLEKSRLLSDRFSAERPKGSFSTLEIQRTEQGDSAMYLCASSLHEGGEKLFFGSGTQLSVL.

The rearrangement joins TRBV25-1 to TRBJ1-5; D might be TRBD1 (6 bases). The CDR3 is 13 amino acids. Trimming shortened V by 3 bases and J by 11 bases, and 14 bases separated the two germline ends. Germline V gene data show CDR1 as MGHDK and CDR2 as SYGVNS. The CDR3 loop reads CASSDRGRPAQHF. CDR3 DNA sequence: TGTGCCAGCAGTGACAGGGGCCGCCCGGCCCAGCATTTT. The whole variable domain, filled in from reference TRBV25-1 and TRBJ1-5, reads EADIYQTPRYLVIGTGKKITLECSQTMGHDKMYWYQQDPGMELHLIHYSYGVNSTEKGDLSSESTVSRIRTEHFPLTLESARPSHTSQYLCASSDRGRPAQHFGDGTRLSIL.

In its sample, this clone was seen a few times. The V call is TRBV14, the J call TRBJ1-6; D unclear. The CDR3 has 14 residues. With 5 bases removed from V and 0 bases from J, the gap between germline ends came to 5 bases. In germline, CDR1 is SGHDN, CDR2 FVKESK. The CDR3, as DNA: TGTGCCAGCAGCTACAGCTCCTATAATTCACCCCTCCACTTT. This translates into CASSYSSYNSPLHF.

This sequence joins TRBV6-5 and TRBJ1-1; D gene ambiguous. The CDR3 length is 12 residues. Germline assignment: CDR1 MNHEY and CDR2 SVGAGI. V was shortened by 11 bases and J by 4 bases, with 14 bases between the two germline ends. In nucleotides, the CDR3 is TGTGCCGGTGACCAGCGCAGCACTGAAGCTTTCTTT. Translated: CAGDQRSTEAFF.

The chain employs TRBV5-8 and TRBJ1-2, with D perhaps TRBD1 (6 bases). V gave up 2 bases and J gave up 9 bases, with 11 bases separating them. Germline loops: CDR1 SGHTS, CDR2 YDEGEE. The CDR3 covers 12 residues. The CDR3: CASSLQGPRYTF. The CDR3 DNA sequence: TGTGCCAGCAGCTTACAGGGACCTCGCTACACCTTC.

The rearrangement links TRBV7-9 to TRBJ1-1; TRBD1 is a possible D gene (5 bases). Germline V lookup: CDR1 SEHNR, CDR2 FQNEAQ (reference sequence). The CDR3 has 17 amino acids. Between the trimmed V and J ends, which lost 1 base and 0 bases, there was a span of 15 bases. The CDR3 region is CASSLVSGAGVNTEAFF. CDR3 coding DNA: TGTGCCAGCAGCTTAGTTTCCGGGGCGGGGGTGAACACTGAAGCTTTCTTT.

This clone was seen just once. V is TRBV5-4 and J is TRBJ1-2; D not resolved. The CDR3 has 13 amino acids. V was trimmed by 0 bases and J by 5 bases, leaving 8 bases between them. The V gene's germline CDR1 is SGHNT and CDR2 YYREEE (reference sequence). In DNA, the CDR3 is TGTGCCAGCAGCTTGGATTCGGGGTATGGCTACACCTTC. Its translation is CASSLDSGYGYTF.

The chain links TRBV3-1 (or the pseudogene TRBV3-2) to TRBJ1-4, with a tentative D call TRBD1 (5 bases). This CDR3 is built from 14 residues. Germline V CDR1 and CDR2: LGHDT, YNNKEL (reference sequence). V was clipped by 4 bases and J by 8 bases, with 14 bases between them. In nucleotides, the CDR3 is TGTGCCAGCAGCCCTGTCGGGGGTCCCGAAAAACTGTTTTTT. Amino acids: CASSPVGGPEKLFF.

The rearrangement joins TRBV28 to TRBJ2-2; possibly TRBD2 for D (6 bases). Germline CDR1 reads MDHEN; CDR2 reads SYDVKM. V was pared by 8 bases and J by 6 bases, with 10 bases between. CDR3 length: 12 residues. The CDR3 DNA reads TGTGCCAGCCGGGGAGGAGCCGGGGAGCTGTTTTTT. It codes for CASRGGAGELFF. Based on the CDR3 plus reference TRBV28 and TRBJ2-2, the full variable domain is DVKVTQSSRYLVKRTGEKVFLECVQDMDHENMFWYRQDPGLGLRLIYFSYDVKMKEKGDIPEGYSVSREKKERFSLILESASTNQTSMYLCASRGGAGELFFGEGSRLTVL.